This is a list of T cell receptor beta chains from one sample in a study of cytomegalovirus exposure and HLA in healthy donors. Generated by immunoSEQ multiplex PCR, the TCRdb table keeps only in-frame clones and is missing some. The sample includes around 150,000 clones, roughly 89% of them seen just once. Specimen: PBMCs. The receptors shown here come from a woman between 18 and 30 years old in good health and CMV-seropositive. CDR3s include the opening cysteine and the closing phenylalanine or tryptophan. Fields, in order: clone size, V gene, J gene, D gene, CDR3 DNA, CDR3 protein. The D gene is left open where the match is weak. Some rows mark clone size as missing; the rest say once, few, many or name a class of expanded clone.

clone size: .
V gene: TRBV15
J gene: TRBJ2-5
D gene: TRBD2
CDR3 DNA: TGTGCCACCAGCAGCGTCTGGACTAGCGGGAGGGTCCGGGAGACCCAGTACTTC
CDR3 protein: CATSSVWTSGRVRETQYF

clone size: once
V gene: TRBV21-1
J gene: TRBJ2-1
D gene: .
CDR3 DNA: TGTGCCAGGGGACTAGCGGAGATTGAGCAGTTCTTC
CDR3 protein: CARGLAEIEQFF

clone size: .
V gene: TRBV5-6
J gene: TRBJ2-3
D gene: .
CDR3 DNA: TGTGCCAGCAGCTCGACTCCGCCCCGGCGAGGGGATACGCAGTATTTT
CDR3 protein: CASSSTPPRRGDTQYF

clone size: .
V gene: TRBV5-4
J gene: TRBJ2-7
D gene: .
CDR3 DNA: TGTGCCAGCAGCACAGGGAGACGGTCCTACGAGCAGTACTTC
CDR3 protein: CASSTGRRSYEQYF

clone size: .
V gene: TRBV7-2
J gene: TRBJ2-3
D gene: TRBD2
CDR3 DNA: TGTGCCAGCAGCCCGCCCTCAGCGGGAGGGCCTAAAGATACGCAGTATTTT
CDR3 protein: CASSPPSAGGPKDTQYF

clone size: .
V gene: TRBV9
J gene: TRBJ1-1
D gene: .
CDR3 DNA: TGTGCCAGCAGCGTAGTTTTCGACACTGAAGCTTTCTTT
CDR3 protein: CASSVVFDTEAFF

clone size: .
V gene: TRBV5-1
J gene: TRBJ2-7
D gene: TRBD1
CDR3 DNA: TGCGCCAGCAGCCCCCGACAGGGGCTCTACGAGCAGTACTTC
CDR3 protein: CASSPRQGLYEQYF

clone size: .
V gene: TRBV4-1
J gene: TRBJ2-7
D gene: TRBD2
CDR3 DNA: TGCGCCAGCAGCCCGGCCCCGGGACTAGCGGGGTCCTACGAGCAGTACTTC
CDR3 protein: CASSPAPGLAGSYEQYF

clone size: .
V gene: TRBV30
J gene: TRBJ1-5
D gene: .
CDR3 DNA: TGTGCCTGGAGTCCTTATAGCAATCAGCCCCAGCATTTT
CDR3 protein: CAWSPYSNQPQHF

clone size: .
V gene: TRBV5-1
J gene: TRBJ2-1
D gene: TRBD2
CDR3 DNA: TGCGCCAGCAGCTTGGAGCGGGACTACAATGAGCAGTTCTTC
CDR3 protein: CASSLERDYNEQFF

clone size: .
V gene: TRBV4-2
J gene: TRBJ2-3
D gene: TRBD2
CDR3 DNA: TGTGCCAGCAGCCCCTGGGGGGCGGGAGGGGAGGGAGATACGCAGTATTTT
CDR3 protein: CASSPWGAGGEGDTQYF

clone size: once
V gene: TRBV4-3
J gene: TRBJ1-2
D gene: .
CDR3 DNA: TGCGCCAGCAGCCAAGAAGACAGCACTAACTATGGCTACACCTTC
CDR3 protein: CASSQEDSTNYGYTF

clone size: .
V gene: TRBV19
J gene: TRBJ2-1
D gene: TRBD1
CDR3 DNA: TGTGCCAGTAGACCTAGGACAGGGAGGTCCTACAATGAGCAGTTCTTC
CDR3 protein: CASRPRTGRSYNEQFF

clone size: .
V gene: TRBV6-1
J gene: TRBJ1-5
D gene: .
CDR3 DNA: TGTGCCAGCAGCTTTGGGACTCTTCAGCCCCAGCATTTT
CDR3 protein: CASSFGTLQPQHF

clone size: .
V gene: TRBV7-6
J gene: TRBJ2-6
D gene: TRBD2
CDR3 DNA: TGTGCCAGCAGCCCTGGGGGAGGACTAGCGTCTGGGGCCAACGTCCTGACTTTC
CDR3 protein: CASSPGGGLASGANVLTF

clone size: .
V gene: TRBV11-3
J gene: TRBJ2-7
D gene: TRBD1
CDR3 DNA: TGTGCCAGCAGCTCTATTTTCGGGACAGGGCAACCCTACGAGCAGTACTTC
CDR3 protein: CASSSIFGTGQPYEQYF

clone size: .
V gene: TRBV15
J gene: TRBJ2-7
D gene: TRBD2
CDR3 DNA: TGTGCCACCAGCTGGCCCTCGGGAGGACGGGAGCAGTACTTC
CDR3 protein: CATSWPSGGREQYF

clone size: .
V gene: TRBV19
J gene: TRBJ2-1
D gene: .
CDR3 DNA: TGTGCCAGTAGTATCCCGACAGGCCTAATTTACAATGAGCAGTTCTTC
CDR3 protein: CASSIPTGLIYNEQFF

clone size: .
V gene: TRBV7-2
J gene: TRBJ1-5
D gene: TRBD1
CDR3 DNA: TGTGCCAGCAGCGACGGGACAGGGGTGGTGAGCAATCAGCCCCAGCATTTT
CDR3 protein: CASSDGTGVVSNQPQHF

clone size: .
V gene: TRBV6-1
J gene: TRBJ2-7
D gene: TRBD2
CDR3 DNA: TGTGCCAGCAGTGAAGCGGGGACTAGCGGACCCCAGTACTTC
CDR3 protein: CASSEAGTSGPQYF

clone size: once
V gene: TRBV6-6
J gene: TRBJ2-7
D gene: .
CDR3 DNA: TGTGCCAGCAGTAGCCCCTCGGGGTCGGGGCAGTACTTC
CDR3 protein: CASSSPSGSGQYF

clone size: .
V gene: TRBV7-2
J gene: TRBJ2-4
D gene: .
CDR3 DNA: TGTGCCAGCAGCTTAGCGCCCGTACTCCTAGCCAAAAACATTCAGTACTTC
CDR3 protein: CASSLAPVLLAKNIQYF

clone size: .
V gene: TRBV10-3
J gene: TRBJ2-1
D gene: TRBD2
CDR3 DNA: TGTGCCATCAGTACTAGCGGGTTGAGCTACAATGAGCAGTTCTTC
CDR3 protein: CAISTSGLSYNEQFF

clone size: .
V gene: TRBV25-1
J gene: TRBJ1-1
D gene: .
CDR3 DNA: TGTGCCAGCAGTGACAGCAGGGATCTCACTGAAGCTTTCTTT
CDR3 protein: CASSDSRDLTEAFF

clone size: .
V gene: TRBV28
J gene: TRBJ2-1
D gene: TRBD2
CDR3 DNA: TGTGCCAGCAGTCACGGGAGGAGAAATGAGCAGTTCTTC
CDR3 protein: CASSHGRRNEQFF

clone size: .
V gene: TRBV6-5
J gene: TRBJ1-4
D gene: TRBD1
CDR3 DNA: TGTGCCAGCAGTTACGACAGGGGGCATCGGGAAAAACTGTTTTTT
CDR3 protein: CASSYDRGHREKLFF

clone size: .
V gene: TRBV7-2
J gene: TRBJ2-3
D gene: TRBD2
CDR3 DNA: TGTGCCAGCAGCCTCAAGGGACTAGCGGGATCCTCAGATACGCAGTATTTT
CDR3 protein: CASSLKGLAGSSDTQYF

clone size: .
V gene: TRBV25-1
J gene: TRBJ2-7
D gene: .
CDR3 DNA: TGTGCCAGCAGGGAGTTCGGGAGTTGGGGCGAGCAGTACTTC
CDR3 protein: CASREFGSWGEQYF

clone size: .
V gene: TRBV2
J gene: TRBJ2-1
D gene: .
CDR3 DNA: TGTGCCAGCAACAACAGGCCGCTGGATGAGCAGTTCTTC
CDR3 protein: CASNNRPLDEQFF

clone size: .
V gene: TRBV4-1
J gene: TRBJ2-1
D gene: .
CDR3 DNA: TGCGCCAGCAGCCACCCCAGATTGGGGGCGGGAGAACACTACAATGAGCAGTTCTTC
CDR3 protein: CASSHPRLGAGEHYNEQFF

clone size: .
V gene: TRBV5-4
J gene: TRBJ1-4
D gene: TRBD1
CDR3 DNA: TGTGCCAGCAGCGAGAGGGGACAGGGACATGAAAAACTGTTTTTT
CDR3 protein: CASSERGQGHEKLFF

clone size: .
V gene: TRBV11-2
J gene: TRBJ2-3
D gene: TRBD2
CDR3 DNA: TGTGCCAGCAGCAGGGGGACTAGCGATACGCAGTATTTT
CDR3 protein: CASSRGTSDTQYF

clone size: .
V gene: TRBV5-6
J gene: TRBJ2-1
D gene: TRBD2
CDR3 DNA: TGTGCCAGCAGCTTGCTTGCTAGCGGGATCTCTAGCTCCTACAATGAGCAGTTCTTC
CDR3 protein: CASSLLASGISSSYNEQFF

clone size: few
V gene: TRBV18
J gene: TRBJ2-7
D gene: .
CDR3 DNA: TGTGCCAGCTCACCAACACCACCGGGGAACTCCTACGAGCAGTACTTC
CDR3 protein: CASSPTPPGNSYEQYF

clone size: .
V gene: TRBV25-1
J gene: TRBJ2-1
D gene: TRBD2
CDR3 DNA: TGTGCCAGCAGTGAATTGGGGACGACTAGCGGGCCCTACAATGAGCAGTTCTTC
CDR3 protein: CASSELGTTSGPYNEQFF

clone size: .
V gene: TRBV6-1
J gene: TRBJ2-2
D gene: .
CDR3 DNA: TGTGCCAGCAGTGAAGAAAGGGAGGTGGGCACCGGGGAGCTGTTTTTT
CDR3 protein: CASSEEREVGTGELFF

clone size: .
V gene: TRBV11-3
J gene: TRBJ2-1
D gene: TRBD2
CDR3 DNA: TGTGCCAGCAGCTTACCAGGGACTAGCGCGCACTATGAGCAGTTCTTC
CDR3 protein: CASSLPGTSAHYEQFF

clone size: .
V gene: TRBV7-8
J gene: TRBJ1-5
D gene: TRBD1
CDR3 DNA: TGTGCCAGCAGCGCCCGGACAGGGACAGGCAATCAGCCCCAGCATTTT
CDR3 protein: CASSARTGTGNQPQHF

clone size: .
V gene: TRBV7-8
J gene: TRBJ2-3
D gene: .
CDR3 DNA: TGTGCCAGCAGCTTAGGCGGAAGGGGGGATACGCAGTATTTT
CDR3 protein: CASSLGGRGDTQYF

clone size: .
V gene: TRBV28
J gene: TRBJ2-5
D gene: TRBD1
CDR3 DNA: TGTGCCAGCAGTCGATGGACAGGGTACCAAGAGACCCAGTACTTC
CDR3 protein: CASSRWTGYQETQYF

clone size: once
V gene: TRBV27
J gene: TRBJ2-7
D gene: .
CDR3 DNA: TGTGCCAGCAGTTTAAACGAGCGGGCTTCCTACGAGCAGTACTTC
CDR3 protein: CASSLNERASYEQYF

clone size: .
V gene: TRBV28
J gene: TRBJ2-5
D gene: TRBD2
CDR3 DNA: TGTGCCAGCAGCTCGACTCTAGCGGGGCCTACCTGGGCCCAGTACTTC
CDR3 protein: CASSSTLAGPTWAQYF

clone size: .
V gene: TRBV5-1
J gene: TRBJ2-5
D gene: .
CDR3 DNA: TGCGCCAGCAGCTTGTCGGGGGTTGCGGAAGAGACCCAGTACTTC
CDR3 protein: CASSLSGVAEETQYF

clone size: .
V gene: TRBV10-3
J gene: TRBJ2-7
D gene: .
CDR3 DNA: TGTGCCACCCAATTCGTTGAGGACTCCTACGAGCAGTACTTC
CDR3 protein: CATQFVEDSYEQYF

clone size: once
V gene: TRBV7-9
J gene: TRBJ2-1
D gene: .
CDR3 DNA: TGTGCCAGCAGCCATCGGACTACTTACAATGAGCAGTTCTTC
CDR3 protein: CASSHRTTYNEQFF